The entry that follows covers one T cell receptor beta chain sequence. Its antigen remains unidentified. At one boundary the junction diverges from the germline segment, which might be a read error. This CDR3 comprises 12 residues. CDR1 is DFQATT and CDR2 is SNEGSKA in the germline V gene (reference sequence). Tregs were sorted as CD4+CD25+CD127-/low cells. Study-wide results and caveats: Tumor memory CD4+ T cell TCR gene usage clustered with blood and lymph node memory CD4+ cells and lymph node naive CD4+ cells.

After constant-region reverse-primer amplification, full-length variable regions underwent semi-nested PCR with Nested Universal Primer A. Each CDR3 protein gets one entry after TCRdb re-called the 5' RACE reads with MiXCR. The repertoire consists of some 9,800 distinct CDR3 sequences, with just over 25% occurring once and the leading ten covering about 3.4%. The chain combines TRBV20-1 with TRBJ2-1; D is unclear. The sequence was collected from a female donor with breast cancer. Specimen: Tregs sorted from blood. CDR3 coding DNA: TGCGGTGCTAGAGACCTAGGCAATGAGCAGTTCTTC. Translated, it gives CGARDLGNEQFF.